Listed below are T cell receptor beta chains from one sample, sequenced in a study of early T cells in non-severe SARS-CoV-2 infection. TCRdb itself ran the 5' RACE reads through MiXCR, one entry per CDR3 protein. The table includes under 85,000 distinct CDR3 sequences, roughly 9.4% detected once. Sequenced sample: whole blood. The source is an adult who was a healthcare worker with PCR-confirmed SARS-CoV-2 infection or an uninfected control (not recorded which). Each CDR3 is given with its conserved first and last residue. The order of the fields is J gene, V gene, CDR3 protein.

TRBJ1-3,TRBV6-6,CASTPGASGNTIYF
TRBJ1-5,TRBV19,CASSDRRRNQPQHF
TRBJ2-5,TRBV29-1,CSAVDRGPAMTQYF
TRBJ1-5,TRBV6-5,CASSYRLTGDYSNQPQHF
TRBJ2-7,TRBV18,CASSPRQDSYEQYF
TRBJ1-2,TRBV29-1,CSVGDRGYYGYTF
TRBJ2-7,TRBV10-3,CAISDRGRQGYEQYF
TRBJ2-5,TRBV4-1,CASSQAGTRYTPETQYF
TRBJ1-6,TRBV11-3,CASSSGTGPYSPLHF
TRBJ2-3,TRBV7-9,CASARGPDTDTQYF
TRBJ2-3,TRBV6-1,CASSEIAGGFTDTQYF
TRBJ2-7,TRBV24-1,CATIRKGDRPSYEQYF
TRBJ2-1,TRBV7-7,CASSPSQLDNEQFF
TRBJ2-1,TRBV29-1,CSVDSVGRREQFF
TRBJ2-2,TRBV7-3,CASSITGPTNTGELFF
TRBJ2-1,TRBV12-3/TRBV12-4,CASRWGGISYNEQFF
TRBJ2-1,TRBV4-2,CASSQVPLAAGDNEQFF
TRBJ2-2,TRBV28,CASSPSGTSGPWGTGELFF
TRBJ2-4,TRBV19,CASSIVSGLAKNIQYF
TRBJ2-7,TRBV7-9,CASSSDRGPDEQYF
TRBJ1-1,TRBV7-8,CASSFRGGDTEAFF
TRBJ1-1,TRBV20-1,CSATSGGTEAFF
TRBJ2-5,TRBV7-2,CASSLALTGRKTQYF
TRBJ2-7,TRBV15,CATSRERDTGSYEQYF